This T cell receptor (beta chain) was profiled in a study of molecular identifiers for immune sequencing clone quantification. Sorted cell numbers of about 17,000 to 1,100,000, with 10%, 30% or 50% RNA, served as input for naive CD8 libraries. The CDR3 spans 13 residues. Trimming left V 7 bases short and J 3 bases short, with 13 bases between. Germline V gene data show CDR1 as MNHNY and CDR2 as SVGAGI (reference sequence). Methods described previously were used for bulk TCR libraries, and listed TCR primers were applied. One entry per CDR3 protein, called by TCRdb with MiXCR from the PCR reads. The repertoire consists of about half a million distinct CDR3 sequences, with about 21% occurring once and the leading ten covering approximately 0.8%. Points from the study as a whole: Molecules of identical TCR sharing a barcode could underestimate highly expanded clone sizes. In CMV-specific effectors, clones above 20 copies held over 99% of molecules; naive, under 1%.

This clonotype has at least ten counts. Its cognate antigen is unknown. The TCR comes from a human donor in good health. Some libraries in this study had Jurkat cell RNA spiked in. The chain uses TRBV6-6 and TRBJ2-7; no clear D gene. Source material: naive CD8+ T cells from blood, with Jurkat cell RNA spiked in. As for subset: FACS-sorted CD8+CD4-CCR7+CD45RA+ naive T cells. CDR3 DNA: TGTGCCAGCACGGCAGATCACTTCTACGAGCAGTACTTC. It translates to CASTADHFYEQYF.